The present entry profiles one T cell receptor (beta chain) with its context. Its antigen is unidentified. Germline V gene sequence: CDR1 SGHRS, CDR2 YFSETQ. V shed 3 bases, J shed 9 bases, and the junction held 8 bases outside the gene matches. This CDR3 is 14 amino acids long. These data are taken from a study of OX40 agonist ivuxolimab in advanced cancers. Study context: Of mixed ages from about 23 to 79 and averaging approximately 60 years, the group was 65% to 85% male. Findings and caveats of the study: Among patients with partial responses at 0.1-3.0 mg/kg, clonal expansion was among the lowest.

Sequencing was performed with immunoSEQ multiplex PCR; in TCRdb, only in-frame clones are kept and a portion is missing. In the table there are 45,000 to 60,000 clones, about 76% of which are singletons. Material: CD4+ or CD8+ T cells sorted from blood, obtained in a trial of the OX40 agonist ivuxolimab. The chain combines TRBV5-1 with TRBJ2-1, with TRBD2 matching over 8 bases. This TCR derives from an adult with an advanced solid tumor such as melanoma, head and neck, liver or kidney cancer. CDR3 DNA sequence: TGCGCCAGCAGCTCCGGGACTAGTACTTTTGAGCAGTTCTTC. Translated: CASSSGTSTFEQFF.